What follows is one T cell receptor beta chain and its context. This clonotype came up many times. Its antigen has not been determined. No much larger clone exists at a distance of one base, and base qualities are not known. The data were taken from a study of response to subunit inactivated influenza vaccine (dated by TCRdb to between 2018 and 2020). For the study in its entirety: Deep quantitative T cell receptor repertoire profiling was used in the study to track responses to a trivalent subunit inactivated influenza vaccine. General study outcomes and caveats: The authors suggested that each seasonal influenza vaccination may recruit only a limited number of new T cells.

V and J are trimmed by 1 base and 3 bases, and the gene matches miss 2 bases of the junction. The CDR3 has 14 amino acids, counting the end cysteine and phenylalanine. The only DNA kept is the CDR3, 42 bases in frame from the first base. CDR1 and CDR2 are read off the germline V gene as LGHNA and YNFKEQ. Preparation of the library involved RT-PCR. Sequencer: Illumina HiSeq 2500. The public reads were reprocessed in TCRdb via fastp at Q25 and MiXCR, keeping in-frame beta chains. Identical CDR3 protein sequences are pooled into one entry, listed with their most common genes and DNA. Recorded for this sample are 450,000 to 600,000 distinct CDR3 sequences; approximately 17% of them occurred a single time. Jointly, the top ten make up roughly 3.1% of the sample.

The sample in question was CD4+ T cells sorted from PBMCs, obtained around 25 months after vaccination. The chain is assembled from TRBV4-2 and TRBJ2-7; 8 bases in the junction line up with TRBD1. This TCR came from a man aged 50-75 years who received an inactivated influenza vaccine. Donor details come from another sample of the same person, matched by shared clones. In nucleotide form, the sequence is TGTGCCAGCAGCCAAGGACAGGGGAGCTACGAGCAGTACTTC. It codes for CASSQGQGSYEQYF.